This section outlines one TCR beta chain sequence together with its context. This entry is derived from a study of blood T cell repertoires in COVID-19. V dropped 4 bases and J dropped 0 bases, with 10 bases sitting between them. This CDR3 contains 14 residues. Germline lookup yields CDR1 SGHKS and CDR2 YYEKEE (reference sequence). Using immunoSEQ multiplex PCR, the repertoire was profiled, and TCRdb retains in-frame clones only, with some absent. This sample yields about 180,000 clones, of which more than 75% are seen a single time; 15% to 20% belongs to the top ten. The chain couples TRBV5-5 to TRBJ1-2, with D unresolved. This receptor was taken from a person aged 70 to 85 with COVID-19, enrolled during active disease. Sequences were obtained from peripheral blood. CDR3 protein: CASSPSGANYGYTF. The CDR3 coding sequence is TGTGCCAGCAGCCCTTCCGGAGCTAACTATGGCTACACCTTC. Full variable domain (outside the CDR3, taken from reference TRBV5-5 and TRBJ1-2): DAGVTQSPTHLIKTRGQQVTLRCSPISGHKSVSWYQQVLGQGPQFIFQYYEKEERGRGNFPDRFSARQFPNYSSELNVNALLLGDSALYLCASSPSGANYGYTFGSGTRLTVV.